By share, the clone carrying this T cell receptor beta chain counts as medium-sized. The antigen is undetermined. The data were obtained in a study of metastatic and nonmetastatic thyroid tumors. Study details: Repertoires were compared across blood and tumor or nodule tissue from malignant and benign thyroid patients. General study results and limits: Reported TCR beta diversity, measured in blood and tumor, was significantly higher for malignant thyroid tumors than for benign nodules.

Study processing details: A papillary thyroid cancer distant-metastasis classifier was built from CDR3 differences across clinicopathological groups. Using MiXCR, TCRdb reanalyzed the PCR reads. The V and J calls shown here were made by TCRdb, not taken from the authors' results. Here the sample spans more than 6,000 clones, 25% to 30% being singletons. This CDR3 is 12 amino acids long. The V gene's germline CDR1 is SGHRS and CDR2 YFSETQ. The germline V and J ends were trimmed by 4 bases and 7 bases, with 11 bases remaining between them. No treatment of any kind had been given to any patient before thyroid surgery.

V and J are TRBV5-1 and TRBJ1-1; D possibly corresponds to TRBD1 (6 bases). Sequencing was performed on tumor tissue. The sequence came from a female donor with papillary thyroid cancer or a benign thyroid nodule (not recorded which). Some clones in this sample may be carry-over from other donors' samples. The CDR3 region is CASSPGQNEAFF. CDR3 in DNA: TGCGCCAGCAGCCCTGGACAGAATGAAGCTTTCTTT.